This is a list of T cell receptor beta chains from one sample in a study of blood T cell repertoires in COVID-19. Libraries were prepared by immunoSEQ multiplex PCR; TCRdb keeps only in-frame clonotypes and omits some of them. The sample gives some 70,000 clones, around 80% of which show up once; roughly a tenth is in the top ten. The sequencing sample was made of peripheral blood. The receptors come from a woman aged 50 to 60 with acute or convalescent COVID-19. Both conserved end residues are part of each CDR3. D genes are given only for firm matches. The size field is filled for only some rows; it gives once, few, many or a size class.

J gene | V gene | clone size | D gene | CDR3 DNA | CDR3 protein
TRBJ1-5 | TRBV2 | - | TRBD1 | TGTGCCAGCAGTGGACAGGGGGCCCTTAATCAGCCCCAGCATTTT | CASSGQGALNQPQHF
TRBJ1-1 | TRBV28 | - | - | TGTGCCAGCAGTTCCCTCGGGGGAGGCACTGAAGCTTTCTTT | CASSSLGGGTEAFF
TRBJ1-2 | TRBV7-8 | once | TRBD1 | TGTGCCAGCAGCTTATTGGCGCAAACGACAGGGAACGGCTACACCTTC | CASSLLAQTTGNGYTF
TRBJ1-1 | TRBV9 | - | - | TGTGCCAGCAGCGTCGGAGGATGGGAGGCAGATGAAGCTTTCTTT | CASSVGGWEADEAFF
TRBJ2-1 | TRBV11-3 | few | TRBD2 | TGTGCCAGCAGCACTTATGGGCTAGCGGGAGGGGATGAGCAGTTCTTC | CASSTYGLAGGDEQFF
TRBJ2-7 | TRBV9 | - | - | TGTGCCAGCTCCCGCCGGGTCGGCTCCTACGAGCAGTACTTC | CASSRRVGSYEQYF
TRBJ1-2 | TRBV10-1 | - | - | TGCGCCAGCAGGGACAACGCTAACTATGGCTACACCTTC | CASRDNANYGYTF
TRBJ1-2 | TRBV2 | - | TRBD1 | TGTGCCAGCAGTTCGACAGGGGGCGCCTATGGCTACACCTTC | CASSSTGGAYGYTF
TRBJ1-3 | TRBV10-3 | - | - | TGTGCCATCAGTGTGGGGCCTGGCTCTGGAAACACCATATATTTT | CAISVGPGSGNTIYF
TRBJ2-5 | TRBV28 | - | TRBD2 | TGTGCCAGCAGTTCATTAGCGGGCCAAGAGACCCAGTACTTC | CASSSLAGQETQYF
TRBJ1-5 | TRBV19 | - | - | TGTGCCAGTAGTACGGTCAGGAATCAGCCCCAGCATTTT | CASSTVRNQPQHF
TRBJ1-2 | TRBV6-2/TRBV6-3 | - | TRBD1 | TGTGCCAGCAGTAACCCGGGACAGACTAACTATGGCTACACCTTC | CASSNPGQTNYGYTF
TRBJ1-2 | TRBV29-1 | - | - | TGCAGCGTTGGTCGGGTTGTGGACATTGGCTACACCTTC | CSVGRVVDIGYTF
TRBJ2-7 | TRBV29-1 | - | TRBD2 | TGCAGCGTTTTCGCTAGCGGGGGGCGTAGCTCCTACGAGCAGTACTTC | CSVFASGGRSSYEQYF
TRBJ2-4 | TRBV2 | once | - | TGTGCCAGCAGTGAAACAGAAAACATTCAGTACTTC | CASSETENIQYF
TRBJ1-6 | TRBV9 | - | - | TGTGCCAGCAGCGTAGTAGGGGAAAATTCACCCCTCCACTTT | CASSVVGENSPLHF
TRBJ1-6 | TRBV7-9 | - | - | TGTGCCAGCAGCTTACGGGAGAATTCACCCCTCCACTTT | CASSLRENSPLHF
TRBJ2-2 | TRBV5-1 | - | TRBD1 | TGCGCCAGCAGCATAGACAGGGAGTACACCGGGGAGCTGTTTTTT | CASSIDREYTGELFF
TRBJ1-1 | TRBV6-5 | few | - | TGTGCCAGCAGTTACGCGGCACAGGGCCCCACTGAAGCTTTCTTT | CASSYAAQGPTEAFF
TRBJ2-5 | TRBV2 | - | TRBD1 | TGTGCCAGCAGTTTGGGACAGGGGGGCGAGACCCAGTACTTC | CASSLGQGGETQYF
TRBJ2-1 | TRBV18 | - | - | TGTGCCAGCTCCCCCGTTACAGGGACCAGCCCTGAGCAGTTCTTC | CASSPVTGTSPEQFF
TRBJ2-3 | TRBV19 | once | TRBD2 | TGTGCCAGTAGTAGAAGCGGGGCACGCACAGATACGCAGTATTTT | CASSRSGARTDTQYF
TRBJ2-1 | TRBV7-2 | medium-sized | TRBD1 | TGTGCCAGCAGCGCCACAGGGGGATTCTACAATGAGCAGTTCTTC | CASSATGGFYNEQFF
TRBJ1-1 | TRBV13 | - | TRBD1 | TGTGCCAGCAGCTCGCGACAGGGTGGAGAAGCTTTCTTT | CASSSRQGGEAFF
TRBJ2-3 | TRBV12-3/TRBV12-4 | - | TRBD2 | TGTGCCAGCACCCTGGGACTAAATAAGCTGTATTTT | CASTLGLNKLYF
TRBJ2-3 | TRBV5-4 | - | TRBD2 | TGTGCCAGCAGCTTGGTGGGTAGCGGGGTTGCAGATACGCAGTATTTT | CASSLVGSGVADTQYF
TRBJ1-1 | TRBV25-1 | - | - | TGTGCCAGCAGTGCGTCCGGGGACACTGAAGCTTTCTTT | CASSASGDTEAFF
TRBJ2-7 | TRBV7-2 | - | TRBD2 | TGTGCCAGCACCGAGACTAGCGGCAGTTACGAGCAGTACTTC | CASTETSGSYEQYF
TRBJ2-1 | TRBV5-6 | - | TRBD2 | TGTGCCAGCAGCCACCGGGGGGGCACCTACAATGAGCAGTTCTTC | CASSHRGGTYNEQFF
TRBJ1-2 | TRBV15 | - | - | TGTGCCACCAGCAGAGATATGGTCGGGGGAAATATTACCTTC | CATSRDMVGGNITF
TRBJ2-5 | TRBV11-2 | - | - | TGTGCCAGCAGCTTAGATACGGGGGGCCGGGAGACCCAGTACTTC | CASSLDTGGRETQYF
TRBJ1-6 | TRBV27 | - | TRBD1 | TGTGCCAGCAGTTGGACAGGGAACGCTAATTCACCCCTCCACTTT | CASSWTGNANSPLHF
TRBJ1-2 | TRBV2 | - | TRBD1 | TGTGCCAGGACAGGGTTCTATGGCTACACCTTC | CARTGFYGYTF
TRBJ1-3 | TRBV19 | - | TRBD1 | TGTGCCAGTAGTAAATTTACAGGGGCTGGAAACACCATATATTTT | CASSKFTGAGNTIYF
TRBJ1-1 | TRBV20-1 | - | - | TGCAGTGCTAGCAAGAACACTGAAGCTTTCTTT | CSASKNTEAFF
TRBJ2-5 | TRBV5-1 | - | TRBD1 | TGCGCCAGCAGGCCCGGGACAGGGGATGGAAAGACCCAGTACTTC | CASRPGTGDGKTQYF
TRBJ2-3 | TRBV2 | - | - | TGTGCCAGCAGGAATCGGGGTGATACGCAGTATTTT | CASRNRGDTQYF
TRBJ2-3 | TRBV7-2 | - | - | TGTGCCAGCGACGAGAGCGGTGATCGCACAGATACGCAGTATTTT | CASDESGDRTDTQYF
TRBJ2-2 | TRBV5-5 | - | TRBD2 | TGTGCCAGCAGCTTGAGCGGGGGGGACTACACCGGGGAGCTGTTTTTT | CASSLSGGDYTGELFF
TRBJ2-5 | TRBV7-3 | once | TRBD2 | TGTGCCAGCAGCTTAACGTCACTAGCGGGGGATGGAGAGACCCAGTACTTC | CASSLTSLAGDGETQYF
TRBJ2-7 | TRBV27 | - | - | TGTGCCAGCAGTTCCACAACATACGAGCAGTACTTC | CASSSTTYEQYF
TRBJ2-1 | TRBV7-2 | - | TRBD2 | TGTGCCAGCAGCTATAGGACTAGCCGATCCTACAATGAGCAGTTCTTC | CASSYRTSRSYNEQFF
TRBJ2-2 | TRBV6-6 | - | TRBD2 | TGTGCCAGCAGCTATAGCGGGGCGAACACCGGGGAGCTGTTTTTT | CASSYSGANTGELFF
TRBJ1-1 | TRBV18 | once | - | TGTGCCAGCTCTCAAACAGAGAACACTGAAGCTTTCTTT | CASSQTENTEAFF
TRBJ1-1 | TRBV6-5 | - | - | TGTGCCAGCACCAGGGAAACTGAAGCTTTCTTT | CASTRETEAFF
TRBJ2-1 | TRBV4-2 | - | TRBD2 | TGTGCCAGCAGCCAAGAAGCGGTGGCGGGAGGGCAAGAGCAGTTCTTC | CASSQEAVAGGQEQFF
TRBJ1-2 | TRBV6-4 | once | - | TGTGCCAGCAGCCCCTTTGCCCAGGCCTCTAACTATGGCTACACCTTC | CASSPFAQASNYGYTF
TRBJ2-1 | TRBV7-2 | once | TRBD2 | TGTGCCAGCAGCCCAACCCGGGGTATAGCGGGAAGTGGTAATGAGCAGTTCTTC | CASSPTRGIAGSGNEQFF
TRBJ1-4 | TRBV7-2 | - | TRBD1 | TGTGCCAGCAGCTGGACAGGGGTCAATGAAAAACTGTTTTTT | CASSWTGVNEKLFF
TRBJ2-7 | TRBV27 | - | TRBD2 | TGTGCCAGCACCCTCACAACTAGCGGAGGCTACGAGCAGTACTTC | CASTLTTSGGYEQYF
TRBJ2-5 | TRBV5-4 | - | TRBD1 | TGTGCCAGCAGCTTTCGGGACAGGGGAGACCAAGAGACCCAGTACTTC | CASSFRDRGDQETQYF
TRBJ2-1 | TRBV18 | - | - | TGTGCCAGCTCACCTCCCCAGACAGGCCAAAACTACAATGAGCAGTTCTTC | CASSPPQTGQNYNEQFF
TRBJ1-2 | TRBV2 | few | - | TGTGCCAGCAGTGGCGAAGAAGCGGGCTATGGCTACACCTTC | CASSGEEAGYGYTF
TRBJ2-2 | TRBV7-2 | - | - | TGTGCCAGCAGCTTCCTAGCGCAAACGAACACCGGGGAGCTGTTTTTT | CASSFLAQTNTGELFF
TRBJ2-1 | TRBV27 | once | TRBD2 | TGTGCCAGCAAACCTAGCGGGAGGGATTCCAATGAGCAGTTCTTC | CASKPSGRDSNEQFF
TRBJ1-2 | TRBV29-1 | - | - | TGCAGCGTTGATGTTCCGGGAGGGGGAGGGGGCTACACCTTC | CSVDVPGGGGGYTF